This TCR beta chain was captured in a study of T cells in Graves' hyperthyroidism and ophthalmopathy. On the study more broadly: Staff took peripheral blood when the initial diagnosis was made, before any treatment began.

Graves' hyperthyroidism was deemed stable given no ophthalmopathy progression within 18 months. Among the patients, aged 18 to 65, hyperthyroidism was newly diagnosed and had lasted under 2 months. RNA transcripts served as the template for amplifying TCR beta CDR3 regions. HTBI primers were used for first-round RT-PCR of the TCR CDR3. In TCRdb, the multiplex PCR reads were re-called with MiXCR into one record per CDR3 protein. The sample has approximately 590,000 distinct CDR3 sequences, roughly 14% seen once. Trimming left V 2 bases short and J 6 bases short, with 14 bases between. This CDR3 spans 14 amino acids. CDR1 is MNHEY and CDR2 is SMNVEV in the germline V gene (reference sequence).

The receptor was isolated from a young woman with Graves' hyperthyroidism. This chain links TRBV27 with TRBJ2-7, with D possibly being TRBD2 (6 bases). Sequencing used blood. CDR3 in DNA: TGTGCCAGCAGTTTAATAGCGGCCTCGGTCGAGCAGTACTTC. The encoded protein is CASSLIAASVEQYF.